Presented here are 32 T cell receptor beta chains from one specimen sequenced in a study of T cells in Graves' hyperthyroidism and ophthalmopathy. RNA transcripts provided the source from which TCR beta CDR3 regions were amplified. First-round RT-PCR of the TCR CDR3 relied on the HTBI primer set. TCRdb used MiXCR to reprocess the multiplex PCR reads, holding one entry per CDR3 protein. The sample shows roughly 380,000 distinct CDR3 sequences, less than 15% of them seen only once. The sequenced sample consisted of blood. The receptors shown here come from a man aged 25 to 45 with Graves' hyperthyroidism that later progressed to Graves' ophthalmopathy.

At least ten counts were recorded for this clonotype. The V call is TRBV7-9, the J call TRBJ2-5; possibly TRBD2 for D (6 bases). V was cut by 5 bases and J by 4 bases, with 11 bases left in between. In germline, CDR1 is SEHNR, CDR2 FQNEAQ (reference sequence). CDR3 length: 13 amino acids. The DNA for the CDR3 is TGTGCCAGCAGCCGGGACTTTCGAGAGACCCAGTACTTC. Translation gives CASSRDFRETQYF.

This chain uses TRBV10-3 with TRBJ1-1; perhaps TRBD1 as D (6 bases). Germline CDR1 and CDR2: ENHRY and SYGVKD. With 10 bases removed from V and 3 bases from J, the gap between germline ends came to 18 bases. The CDR3 is 14 amino acids. CDR3 sequence reads: CATSRGQEYTEAFF. The CDR3 coding sequence is TGTGCCACCAGCCGGGGGCAGGAGTACACTGAAGCTTTCTTT.

This clonotype was seen many times. This chain links TRBV6-1 with TRBJ1-2, with 8 nucleotides matching TRBD1. CDR3 length: 15 amino acids. CDR1 is MNHNS and CDR2 is SASEGT in the germline V gene. J was trimmed by 3 bases and V by 7 bases; bases with no gene match: 10. CDR3 nucleotides: TGTGCCAGCATCCCAAGGACAGGGACCTACTATGGCTACACCTTC. It yields the protein CASIPRTGTYYGYTF.

This clonotype was counted at least ten times. The rearrangement links TRBV7-6 to TRBJ1-5, with 8 nucleotides matching TRBD1. V lost 5 bases to trimming and J lost 7 bases; unmatched junction nucleotides: 7. The CDR3 runs to 14 residues. Looked up from germline, CDR1 is SGHVS and CDR2 is FNYEAQ. CDR3 protein: CASSGGAGGQPQHF. Here the CDR3 DNA reads TGTGCCAGCAGCGGAGGGGCAGGGGGCCAGCCCCAGCATTTT.

This clonotype was counted only a few times. The genes are TRBV30 and TRBJ1-2; D is uncertain. The ends were cut back, 6 bases at V and 11 bases at J, with 22 bases in the middle. Per germline, CDR1 GTSNPN and CDR2 SVGIG (reference sequence). The CDR3 runs to 13 residues. CDR3 DNA: TGTGCCTGTTCCGGACGGGGATTGCGAGGGTACACCTTC. This codes for CACSGRGLRGYTF. The full variable domain, rest sourced from reference TRBV30 and TRBJ1-2, is SQTIHQWPATLVQPVGSPLSLECTVEGTSNPNLYWYRQAAGRGLQLLFYSVGIGQISSEVPQNLSASRPQDRQFILSSKKLLLSDSGFYLCACSGRGLRGYTFGSGTRLTVV.

J is TRBJ1-3 and V is TRBV7-6, with a tentative D call TRBD1 (6 bases). Germline V gene data show CDR1 as SGHVS and CDR2 as FNYEAQ. The CDR3 is made up of 15 amino acids. With 5 bases removed from V and 1 base from J, the gap between germline ends came to 12 bases. The CDR3 coding sequence is TGTGCCAGCAGCACTCAAACAGGGTCTGGAAACACCATATATTTT. Its translation: CASSTQTGSGNTIYF. Full variable domain (outside the CDR3, taken from reference TRBV7-6 and TRBJ1-3): GAGVSQSPRYKVTKRGQDVALRCDPISGHVSLYWYRQALGQGPEFLTYFNYEAQQDKSGLPNDRFSAERPEGSISTLTIQRTEQRDSAMYRCASSTQTGSGNTIYFGEGSWLTVV.

This clonotype was seen once. This sequence joins TRBV11-2 and TRBJ2-7; 15 positions agree with TRBD2. This CDR3 is built from 15 residues. CDR1 SGHAT and CDR2 FQNNGV come from the germline V gene. Trimming removed 6 bases from V and 5 bases from J; junction bases left unmatched: 5. The CDR3 spells CASRGGTSGGNEQYF. The CDR3 nucleotides are TGTGCCAGCAGGGGGGGGACTAGCGGGGGGAACGAGCAGTACTTC.

The sample holds many counts of this clonotype. This chain links TRBV20-1 with TRBJ2-5, with D possibly being TRBD2 (7 bases). Germline CDR1 reads DFQATT; CDR2 reads SNEGSKA (reference sequence). The CDR3 runs 13 residues. Trimming cost V 4 bases and J 5 bases, with 14 bases left between them. The CDR3 sequence: CSATGGGGETQYF. The CDR3 coding sequence is TGCAGTGCTACTGGGGGGGGCGGGGAGACCCAGTACTTC.

In this sample, this clonotype turned up a few times. This clone may be a read error of a much larger clone one base away. The chain has TRBV2 and TRBJ2-7, with D possibly TRBD1 on 5 matching bases. The CDR3 spans 14 residues. V gave up 4 bases and J gave up 6 bases, with 16 bases separating them. Germline V gene data show CDR1 as SNHLY and CDR2 as FYNNEI. CDR3 amino acids: CASSVQETYLEQYF. In nucleotides, the CDR3 is TGTGCCAGCAGTGTACAGGAAACCTATCTCGAGCAGTACTTC. Combining the CDR3 with reference TRBV2 and TRBJ2-7 gives the whole variable domain EPEVTQTPSHQVTQMGQEVILRCVPISNHLYFYWYRQILGQKVEFLVSFYNNEISEKSEIFDDQFSVERPDGSNFTLKIRSTKLEDSAMYFCASSVQETYLEQYFGPGTRLTVT.

This clonotype was picked up a small number of times. The V and J genes are TRBV9 and TRBJ2-1, with a weak D call TRBD1 (6 bases). CDR1 is SGDLS, CDR2 YYNGEE, per germline. The CDR3 spans 14 residues. V was cut by 0 bases and J by 6 bases, with 10 bases left in between. CDR3 residues: CASSVAGQFNEQFF. Here the CDR3 DNA reads TGTGCCAGCAGCGTAGCAGGACAGTTCAATGAGCAGTTCTTC.

Ten or more counts support this clonotype. The chain recombines TRBV20-1 with TRBJ1-2, with D possibly being TRBD1 (5 bases). Trimming shortened V by 5 bases and J by 8 bases, and 15 bases separated the two germline ends. From germline, CDR1 is DFQATT and CDR2 SNEGSKA (reference sequence). This CDR3 region has 12 residues. The CDR3 DNA sequence: TGCAGTGCTCTGCGGGACGGCGGGGGCTACACCTTC. Protein: CSALRDGGGYTF.

This clonotype has ten or more counts. V is TRBV7-9 and J is TRBJ1-2, with D perhaps TRBD1 (5 bases). The CDR3 contains 14 residues. The germline V gene has CDR1 SEHNR and CDR2 FQNEAQ (reference sequence). V dropped 5 bases and J dropped 3 bases, with 13 bases sitting between them. The CDR3 DNA reads as TGTGCCAGCAGCCTGGGTGTGGGGCACTATGGCTACACCTTC. Its protein is CASSLGVGHYGYTF.

This clonotype was observed many times. The genes are TRBV28 and TRBJ1-1; D may be TRBD1 (5 bases). V lost 3 bases to trimming and J lost 4 bases, with 15 bases between them. From germline, CDR1 is MDHEN and CDR2 SYDVKM. The CDR3 contains 15 residues. The CDR3 region has the DNA TGTGCCAGCAGTTTTTTTTCTGGGGGGAGCACTGAAGCTTTCTTT. As protein: CASSFFSGGSTEAFF.

This clonotype was counted ten times or more. The rearrangement uses TRBV5-1 and TRBJ1-1, with TRBD1 as a possible D gene (6 bases). V was pared by 4 bases and J by 7 bases, with 11 bases between. Per germline, CDR1 SGHRS and CDR2 YFSETQ. The CDR3 length is 12 residues. CDR3: CASSLGGYEAFF. The CDR3 nucleotides read TGCGCCAGCAGCCTGGGGGGCTATGAAGCTTTCTTT.

Notes on this clonotype: Since a much larger clone is just one base distant, this may be a read error. The CDR3 sequence: CASGPTGGYGQYF. CDR3 nucleotides: TGCGCCAGCGGGCCTACGGGGGGTTACGGGCAGTACTTC. The genes are TRBV4-1 and TRBJ2-7; the match to TRBD2 covers 7 bases. CDR1 and CDR2 (germline): MGHRA, YSYEKL. The CDR3 is 13 residues long.

As concerns this clonotype: This could be a read error, since a much larger clone is one nucleotide away. The chain has TRBV5-1 and TRBJ2-5; D is unclear. The CDR3 contains 13 residues. Germline V gives CDR1 SGHRS, CDR2 YFSETQ. This CDR3 is CAGSLSLKETQYF. For the CDR3, the DNA is TGCGCCGGCAGCTTAAGCCTTAAAGAGACCCAGTACTTC.

There are many counts of this clonotype. The chain recombines TRBV7-2 with TRBJ2-1, with a tentative D call TRBD1 (6 bases). The CDR3 runs to 16 residues. Germline CDR1 is SGHTA and CDR2 is FQGNSA. V was shortened by 1 base and J by 6 bases, with 16 bases between the two germline ends. CDR3 DNA: TGTGCCAGCAGCTTAGACAGGGCCGGGTTACGCAATGAGCAGTTCTTC. It codes for CASSLDRAGLRNEQFF.

The genes are TRBV7-9 and TRBJ2-5; 7 bases line up with TRBD1. V lost 5 bases to trimming and J lost 1 base; unmatched junction nucleotides: 7. The germline CDR1 and CDR2 sequences are SEHNR and FQNEAQ (reference sequence). The CDR3 length is 15 residues. The CDR3: CASSPRGRPQETQYF. CDR3 bases: TGTGCCAGCAGCCCAAGGGGGCGGCCCCAAGAGACCCAGTACTTC.

This clonotype was recorded many times. The genes are TRBV7-2 and TRBJ1-5; D remains ambiguous. V gave up 3 bases and J gave up 3 bases, with 6 bases separating them. The CDR3 consists of 13 residues. Germline values: CDR1 SGHTA, CDR2 FQGNSA. This CDR3 reads CASSLNNNQPQHF. The CDR3 region has the DNA TGTGCCAGCAGCTTGAACAACAATCAGCCCCAGCATTTT.

This clonotype has a count of ten or more. The chain has TRBV12-3 or TRBV12-4 and TRBJ1-5; 10 nucleotides align to TRBD1. This CDR3 is built from 16 residues. J gave up 6 bases and V 4 bases, and 9 bases lay outside the gene matches. This CDR3 is CASSSKDRGDGQPQHF. The DNA of the CDR3 is TGTGCCAGCAGTTCCAAGGACAGGGGGGACGGTCAGCCCCAGCATTTT.

This clonotype was detected only a few times. Sequence at one end of the junction differs from germline and may be a read error. V gene TRBV12-3 or TRBV12-4 combines with J gene TRBJ1-3; D is uncertain. CDR3 length: 20 residues. The CDR3 sequence is CASSFRPRLDAFSSGSTIYF. Written as DNA, the CDR3 is TGTGCCAGCAGTTTTCGACCTAGATTGGATGCCTTTTCCTCTGGAAGCACCATATATTTT.

This clonotype was counted at least ten times. This chain joins TRBV5-1 and TRBJ1-1; perhaps TRBD1 as D (5 bases). Germline V gene sequence: CDR1 SGHRS, CDR2 YFSETQ. This CDR3 contains 13 residues. The V and J ends lost 2 bases and 1 base respectively, with 6 bases between them. CDR3 amino acids: CASSFGTNTEAFF. The CDR3 DNA sequence: TGCGCCAGCAGCTTTGGGACGAACACTGAAGCTTTCTTT.

This clonotype was counted at least ten times. V is TRBV20-1 and J is TRBJ1-5; possible D gene TRBD1, 5 bases. CDR3 length equals 12 residues. The germline V and J ends were trimmed by 2 bases and 4 bases, with 6 bases remaining between them. Germline CDR1 is DFQATT and CDR2 is SNEGSKA (reference sequence). The CDR3 region is CSARQGNQPQHF. CDR3 DNA sequence: TGCAGTGCTAGACAGGGTAATCAGCCCCAGCATTTT.

This chain uses TRBV19 with TRBJ1-1, with D maybe TRBD1 (6 bases). The CDR3 spans 15 residues. The V gene lost 4 bases and the J gene lost 0 bases, with 12 bases spanning the gap. The germline gives CDR1 LNHDA, CDR2 SQIVND (reference sequence). The CDR3 loop reads CASSKRGSMNTEAFF. The DNA for the CDR3 is TGTGCCAGTAGTAAGAGGGGGAGTATGAACACTGAAGCTTTCTTT.

The rearrangement joins TRBV2 to TRBJ2-5, with 7 nucleotides matching TRBD2. Germline-derived CDR1 and CDR2 are SNHLY and FYNNEI. Trimming cost V 7 bases and J 2 bases; bases outside gene matches: 10. This CDR3 is built from 15 residues. CDR3 in amino acids: CASKGRRGIQETQYF. The CDR3 DNA sequence: TGTGCCAGCAAAGGACGGCGGGGGATACAAGAGACCCAGTACTTC.

In its sample, this clonotype was seen a few times. V is TRBV2 and J is TRBJ2-3; 8 bases map to TRBD2. The CDR3 consists of 13 residues. V lost 7 bases to trimming and J lost 7 bases; unmatched junction nucleotides: 7. Germline values: CDR1 SNHLY, CDR2 FYNNEI. The CDR3 protein is CASTLGRGHTQYF. The CDR3 DNA sequence: TGTGCCAGCACACTCGGGAGGGGTCATACGCAGTATTTT.

This clonotype occurred many times. This chain links TRBV28 with TRBJ2-3; perhaps TRBD1 as D (6 bases). The V gene lost 7 bases and the J gene lost 0 bases, with 11 bases spanning the gap. CDR3 length: 14 residues. Germline V CDR1 and CDR2: MDHEN, SYDVKM. CDR3 in DNA: TGTGCCAGCAAATGGCAGGGGAGCACAGATACGCAGTATTTT. It yields the protein CASKWQGSTDTQYF. Full variable domain (outside the CDR3, taken from reference TRBV28 and TRBJ2-3): DVKVTQSSRYLVKRTGEKVFLECVQDMDHENMFWYRQDPGLGLRLIYFSYDVKMKEKGDIPEGYSVSREKKERFSLILESASTNQTSMYLCASKWQGSTDTQYFGPGTRLTVL.

The gene calls are TRBV14 and TRBJ2-1, with D unresolved. The V gene's germline CDR1 is SGHDN and CDR2 FVKESK. The CDR3 loop spans 15 amino acids. The V end was cut by 4 bases, the J end by 0 bases, with 10 bases between. The CDR3 bases are TGTGCCAGCAGCCCCCTAGGAGTCTCCTACAATGAGCAGTTCTTC. It is translated as CASSPLGVSYNEQFF.

The sample holds many counts of this clonotype. This rearrangement joins TRBV6-1 to TRBJ2-7, with TRBD1 matching 7 bases. The length of the CDR3 is 15 residues. CDR1 is MNHNS and CDR2 is SASEGT in the germline V gene. With V trimmed by 5 bases and J by 4 bases, 11 bases remained unmatched. CDR3: CASSFRRDRLYEQYF. As DNA, the CDR3 is TGTGCCAGCAGTTTTCGCCGGGACAGACTTTACGAGCAGTACTTC.

This clonotype was found many times. V usage is TRBV11-3 and J usage is TRBJ2-5; D uncertain. With 2 bases removed from V and 1 base from J, the gap between germline ends came to 11 bases. The germline V gene encodes CDR1 SGHNT and CDR2 YENEEA. This CDR3 has 15 residues. CDR3 in amino acids: CASSLWSSIQETQYF. The CDR3 nucleotides read TGTGCCAGCAGCTTATGGTCCAGTATCCAAGAGACCCAGTACTTC. Filled out from reference TRBV11-3 and TRBJ2-5, the complete variable domain reads EAGVVQSPRYKIIEKKQPVAFWCNPISGHNTLYWYLQNLGQGPELLIRYENEEAVDDSQLPKDRFSAERLKGVDSTLKIQPAELGDSAVYLCASSLWSSIQETQYFGPGTRLLVL.

The sample holds many counts of this clonotype. The chain is built from TRBV6-1 and TRBJ2-7; D is perhaps TRBD2 (5 bases). Between the trimmed V and J ends, which lost 5 bases and 4 bases, there was a span of 18 bases. Germline CDR1 MNHNS, CDR2 SASEGT. This CDR3 has 15 amino acids. CDR3: CASSFGEREPYEQYF. CDR3 coding DNA: TGTGCCAGCAGTTTCGGGGAGAGGGAACCTTACGAGCAGTACTTC.

A few counts support this clonotype. A read error may explain this, as a much larger clone is one base away. The chain combines TRBV12-3 or TRBV12-4 with TRBJ2-1, with 11 bases identical to TRBD2. The CDR3 runs 18 residues. The CDR3 loop reads CASSLAIILAGAYNEQSF. The CDR3 bases are TGTGCCAGCAGTTTAGCCATCATACTAGCGGGGGCCTACAATGAGCAGTCCTTC.